This T cell receptor (beta chain) was sequenced for a study of T-cell memory formation after mild COVID-19. Study conclusions and caveats: Second-wave clones that peaked on day 37 lacked confirmed SARS-CoV-2 specificity. Contracting clones from day 15 to 85 had balanced CD4/CD8; later expanders favoured CD4+.

Germline-derived CDR1 and CDR2 are KGHSH and LQKENI. V lost 0 bases and J lost 6, with 27 bases in between. The CDR3 contains 19 residues. About this clonotype: Antigen unknown.

cDNA libraries for TCR alpha and TCR beta, carrying sample barcodes and UMIs, came from 5'RACE with constant-segment primers. Via MiXCR, TCRdb re-called the 5' RACE reads, giving one row per CDR3 protein. The repertoire includes just over 400,000 distinct CDR3 sequences, roughly a quarter of them detected once, and 10% to 15% sits in the top ten. The source of this sequence is an adult woman who had mild COVID-19 (a few samples of this study predate the infection). Cell type and time point are not known. The sequenced material came from PBMCs or a T cell subset sorted from them (not recorded which). The chain recombines TRBV18 with TRBJ2-7; a weak D match, TRBD2 (5 bases). The CDR3 coding sequence is TGTGCCAGCTCACCACCGGGAGTGAGATCATACACGGGTAGCACCGAGCAGTACTTC. It specifies CASSPPGVRSYTGSTEQYF.